The 22 T cell receptor beta chains below all came from one sample that was sequenced in a study of CD8+ T cells in alopecia areata. The treatment: oral pan-JAK inhibitor, 5-10 mg twice daily. After isolation, RNA underwent reverse transcription to generate cDNA as the sequencing template. Clones were read by immunoSEQ multiplex PCR, and TCRdb kept only the in-frame ones, dropping some. The sample holds 150,000 to 200,000 clones; roughly 60% are singletons and the top ten take 1%. Sequencing was performed on CD4+ T cells sorted from blood, taken at week 24, from a patient treated with tofacitinib. These receptors originate from a human donor with alopecia areata.

V is TRBV29-1 and J is TRBJ1-2, with TRBD1 as a possible D gene (6 bases). Germline lookup yields CDR1 SQVTM and CDR2 ANQGSEA. With 4 bases removed from V and 6 bases from J, the gap between germline ends came to 27 bases. The CDR3 loop spans 17 amino acids. The CDR3 sequence: CSVGGSPGQGATDGYTF. The CDR3, as DNA: TGCAGCGTTGGGGGATCCCCGGGACAAGGGGCGACGGATGGCTACACCTTC.

V gene TRBV19 combines with J gene TRBJ1-2; D is ambiguous. The CDR3 extends over 15 amino acids. V was cut by 6 bases and J by 3 bases, with 17 bases left in between. Germline CDR1 LNHDA, CDR2 SQIVND (reference sequence). The CDR3 bases are TGTGCCAGTAGCATGTCTTCCGGGGATCACTATGGCTACACCTTC. Residues: CASSMSSGDHYGYTF.

The gene calls are TRBV5-1 and TRBJ2-5; D might be TRBD2 (6 bases). Trimming left V 4 bases short and J 5 bases short, with 12 bases between. The length of the CDR3 is 13 residues. Germline V lookup: CDR1 SGHRS, CDR2 YFSETQ. CDR3 residues: CASSPMGGETQYF. CDR3 DNA sequence: TGCGCCAGCAGCCCGATGGGAGGTGAGACCCAGTACTTC.

Comment on this clone: Mismatch with germline at one junction end may stem from a read error. The rearrangement links TRBV30 to TRBJ1-3, with a tentative D call TRBD1 (6 bases). The CDR3 is 16 amino acids. The V gene's germline CDR1 is GTSNPN and CDR2 SVGIG (reference sequence). Here the CDR3 reads CAWRETGIFSRNTIYF. Here the CDR3 DNA reads TGTGCCTGGAGGGAGACAGGCATTTTCTCTAGAAACACCATATATTTT.

This rearrangement joins TRBV2 to TRBJ1-1; D not resolved. Germline V gives CDR1 SNHLY, CDR2 FYNNEI. This CDR3 has 13 residues. Between the trimmed V and J ends, which lost 3 bases and 4 bases, there was a span of 9 bases. Here the CDR3 reads CASSDVRSTEAFF. CDR3 DNA: TGTGCCAGCAGTGATGTGAGAAGCACTGAAGCTTTCTTT.

The rearrangement links TRBV7-2 to TRBJ1-2, with D hard to call. Trimming cost V 3 bases and J 6 bases, with 8 bases left between them. The CDR3 runs 12 residues. Germline V CDR1 and CDR2: SGHTA, FQGNSA. Written as DNA, the CDR3 is TGTGCCAGCAGCTTCATGGGAGATGGCTACACCTTC. As protein: CASSFMGDGYTF.

The chain combines TRBV29-1 with TRBJ1-1, with 9 bases lining up with TRBD1. Germline V gene data show CDR1 as SQVTM and CDR2 as ANQGSEA. The CDR3 extends over 13 amino acids. V shed 6 bases and J 7 bases; nucleotides not matched to a gene: 9. The CDR3 sequence is CSVEKGTGHEAFF. The CDR3 DNA follows: TGCAGCGTAGAAAAAGGGACAGGGCATGAAGCTTTCTTT. The whole variable domain, remainder taken from reference TRBV29-1 and TRBJ1-1, is SAVISQKPSRDICQRGTSLTIQCQVDSQVTMMFWYRQQPGQSLTLIATANQGSEATYESGFVIDKFPISRPNLTFSTLTVSNMSPEDSSIYLCSVEKGTGHEAFFGQGTRLTVV.

This clone has only a few counts. The V call is TRBV29-1, the J call TRBJ2-1; 7 bases match TRBD2. The junction had 9 bases not matched to a gene; V was cut back by 6 bases and J by 10 bases. The CDR3 loop spans 12 amino acids. Germline loops: CDR1 SQVTM, CDR2 ANQGSEA. The CDR3 loop reads CSVQAGEKEQFF. CDR3 nucleotide sequence: TGCAGCGTACAGGCGGGGGAAAAGGAGCAGTTCTTC.

This clone has just a few counts. V usage is TRBV7-2 and J usage is TRBJ1-1; D is ambiguous. V lost 1 base and J lost 2, with 8 bases in between. The CDR3 has 14 amino acids. The germline V gene has CDR1 SGHTA and CDR2 FQGNSA. The CDR3 loop reads CASSLVRYNTEAFF. The CDR3, as DNA: TGTGCCAGCAGCTTAGTTCGGTATAACACTGAAGCTTTCTTT.

J is TRBJ2-1 and V is TRBV5-1, with 10 bases fitting TRBD1. In germline, CDR1 is SGHRS, CDR2 YFSETQ. CDR3 size: 16 residues. Trimming at V came to 5 bases and at J to 2 bases, leaving 7 bases not matched to a gene. The CDR3 spells CASSPEGQGPYNEQFF. CDR3 bases: TGCGCCAGCAGTCCCGAGGGACAGGGGCCCTACAATGAGCAGTTCTTC.

This clone was counted between two and nine times. This chain links TRBV30 with TRBJ1-5, with 8 positions matching TRBD1. V lost 5 bases and J lost 4; bases outside the gene matches: 4. CDR3 length: 13 residues. Germline lookup yields CDR1 GTSNPN and CDR2 SVGIG (reference sequence). The DNA for the CDR3 is TGTGCCTGGGGACAGGGACCGAATCAGCCCCAGCATTTT. This encodes CAWGQGPNQPQHF.

The V call is TRBV7-2, the J call TRBJ2-1, with D maybe TRBD2 (5 bases). This CDR3 has 15 residues. V lost 3 bases to trimming and J lost 0 bases, with 9 bases between them. CDR1 SGHTA and CDR2 FQGNSA come from the germline V gene. CDR3 DNA: TGTGCCAGCAGCTTGAGGGCCTCCTCCTACAATGAGCAGTTCTTC. Protein product: CASSLRASSYNEQFF.

The chain combines TRBV29-1 with TRBJ2-7; 8 bases align to TRBD1. CDR1 and CDR2 from the germline V gene are SQVTM and ANQGSEA. The CDR3 contains 14 residues. V trimming: 3 bases; J trimming: 5 bases; junction bases outside the gene matches: 9. The CDR3: CSVDTAGGFDEQYF. CDR3 DNA sequence: TGCAGCGTTGATACGGCAGGGGGCTTTGACGAGCAGTACTTC.

The chain couples TRBV9 to TRBJ1-2, with unresolved D. Germline CDR1 SGDLS, CDR2 YYNGEE. This CDR3 spans 14 amino acids. V lost 4 bases and J lost 7, with 17 bases in between. The CDR3 DNA sequence: TGTGCCAGCAGCCCCCGAGGAAGAGGGAGTGGCTACACCTTC. As protein: CASSPRGRGSGYTF. Combining the CDR3 with reference TRBV9 and TRBJ1-2 gives the whole variable domain DSGVTQTPKHLITATGQRVTLRCSPRSGDLSVYWYQQSLDQGLQFLIQYYNGEERAKGNILERFSAQQFPDLHSELNLSSLELGDSALYFCASSPRGRGSGYTFGSGTRLTVV.

The chain joins TRBV29-1 to TRBJ2-3; no firm D call. Germline lookup yields CDR1 SQVTM and CDR2 ANQGSEA. V gave up 2 bases and J gave up 1 base, with 10 bases separating them. The CDR3 has 14 residues. CDR3 sequence (DNA): TGCAGCGTTGAAAAGTCTGGGGGCACAGATACGCAGTATTTT. The encoded protein is CSVEKSGGTDTQYF.

This chain connects TRBV29-1 to TRBJ2-1; D may be TRBD1 (6 bases). The CDR3 contains 14 residues. V was pared by 5 bases and J by 9 bases, with 20 bases between. Germline V gene sequence: CDR1 SQVTM, CDR2 ANQGSEA. Here the CDR3 DNA reads TGCAGCGTTCCCGGGACAACCCCAGGGAGTGAGCAGTTCTTC. Translating gives CSVPGTTPGSEQFF.

The J gene is TRBJ1-2, the V gene TRBV2; D possibly corresponds to TRBD1 (6 bases). The CDR3 has 12 residues. V was trimmed by 7 bases and J by 2 bases, leaving 8 bases between them. Germline CDR1 is SNHLY and CDR2 is FYNNEI. This CDR3 reads CASTDSNYGYTF. DNA of the CDR3: TGTGCCAGCACGGACAGCAACTATGGCTACACCTTC.

This clone occurred a few times. This chain uses TRBV7-2 with TRBJ2-3; D unclear. This CDR3 comprises 13 residues. With 5 bases removed from V and 4 bases from J, the gap between germline ends came to 10 bases. Germline loops: CDR1 SGHTA, CDR2 FQGNSA. CDR3 nucleotides: TGTGCCAGCAGCCCAACGTCTGCAGATACGCAGTATTTT. It specifies CASSPTSADTQYF.

In this sample, this clone turned up a few times. V is TRBV30 and J is TRBJ1-1, with D uncertain. V lost 3 bases to trimming and J lost 9 bases, with 11 bases between them. Per the germline V gene, CDR1 is GTSNPN and CDR2 is SVGIG (reference sequence). There are 11 residues in the CDR3. This chain's CDR3 is CAWRGWQQAFF. DNA for the CDR3: TGTGCCTGGAGAGGGTGGCAGCAAGCTTTCTTT.

The gene calls are TRBV29-1 and TRBJ1-2, with 8 bases that match TRBD1. Trimming removed 1 base from V and 2 bases from J; junction bases left unmatched: 0. The CDR3 sequence is 13 residues long. Germline CDR1 and CDR2: SQVTM and ANQGSEA. CDR3 DNA sequence: TGCAGCGTTGAAGCAGGGGGCAACTATGGCTACACCTTC. Residues: CSVEAGGNYGYTF.

The rearrangement links TRBV19 to TRBJ2-1; TRBD2 matches at 8 bases. The V gene's germline CDR1 is LNHDA and CDR2 SQIVND (reference sequence). The CDR3 loop spans 13 amino acids. Trimming at V came to 3 bases and at J to 10 bases, leaving 5 bases not matched to a gene. The CDR3 DNA reads as TGTGCCAGTAGTATGGAGCGGGGGTGGGAGCAGTTCTTC. This gives the protein CASSMERGWEQFF.

The chain employs TRBV2 and TRBJ2-3; D is unresolved. Trimming shortened V by 7 bases and J by 0 bases, and 11 bases separated the two germline ends. CDR1 SNHLY and CDR2 FYNNEI come from the germline V gene. The CDR3 consists of 14 residues. The CDR3 DNA reads TGTGCCAGCAAGGGATGGATTAGCACAGATACGCAGTATTTT. This sequence encodes CASKGWISTDTQYF.